This entry lists 2 T cell receptor beta chains sequenced from one sample in a study of metastatic and nonmetastatic thyroid tumors. TCRdb re-clonotyped the PCR reads through MiXCR. The sample has about 37,000 clones, under 30% seen once. Patients had received no treatment of any kind before thyroid surgery. Sample: blood. These receptors originate from a male donor with papillary thyroid cancer or a benign thyroid nodule (not recorded which). Some clones in this sample may be carry-over from other donors' samples.

This clone was counted many times. This chain links TRBV7-9 with TRBJ2-5; 7 bases match TRBD1. The CDR3 extends over 18 amino acids. With V trimmed by 5 bases and J by 5 bases, 20 bases remained unmatched. Per germline, CDR1 SEHNR and CDR2 FQNEAQ (reference sequence). This CDR3 is CASSPRTGWGTPGETQYF. CDR3 bases: TGTGCCAGCAGCCCGAGGACAGGATGGGGAACCCCCGGGGAGACCCAGTACTTC.

A note on this clone: The conserved closing phenylalanine or tryptophan is absent in this CDR3, likely reflecting a read error. It is unclear where the CDR3 begins or ends on the DNA, so no DNA is shown, and the CDR3 is as TCRdb lists it. The V gene is TRBV27, the J gene TRBJ2-2; the table's D call TRBD1 went unverified against the DNA. From its first to its last residue, the CDR3 has 14 amino acids. Germline CDR1 reads MNHEY; CDR2 reads SMNVEV (reference sequence). CDR3 in amino acids: CASSSQGNTGELFC.